These T cell receptor beta chains were read from a single sample in a study of cytomegalovirus exposure and HLA in healthy donors. Clones were sequenced by immunoSEQ multiplex PCR, and TCRdb holds only the in-frame ones, with some missing. In the table there are around 65,000 clones, 80% to 95% of which are singletons. Sequencing was carried out using PBMCs. The source is a man younger than 30 in good health and CMV-seropositive. Both conserved end residues are part of each CDR3. A D gene is named only where the DNA matches it firmly.

>TRBD2|TRBV5-4|TRBJ2-7
CASSLGTSGRGGSYEQYF
>-|TRBV7-9|TRBJ2-5
CASSLGQTETQYF
>-|TRBV2|TRBJ1-4
CASKVPLPNEKLFF
>-|TRBV30|TRBJ1-1
CAWRSRWLKSGTEAFF
>-|TRBV7-3|TRBJ2-7
CASSLTGGTGGYEQYF
>-|TRBV28|TRBJ2-7
CATGGRSSYEQYF
>-|TRBV7-3|TRBJ2-2
CASSFYRDSTGELFF
>TRBD2|TRBV9|TRBJ2-3
CASSVGISGSTDTQYF
>-|TRBV5-1|TRBJ2-1
CASSLAREQFF
>-|TRBV7-9|TRBJ2-7
CASSSRLSYEQYF
>TRBD2|TRBV7-9|TRBJ2-3
CASSLEGREADTQYF
>TRBD2|TRBV7-6|TRBJ2-3
CASATSGTGDTQYF
>-|TRBV21-1|TRBJ2-7
CASTTALPGQGYEQYF
>TRBD1|TRBV6-5|TRBJ2-3
CASSLTGGGTDTQYF
>-|TRBV7-2|TRBJ1-1
CASSLGIPGVMNTEAFF
>-|TRBV4-1|TRBJ2-5
CASSQASPGETQYF
>-|TRBV5-1|TRBJ2-2
CASSDLLAVPGELFF
>TRBD1|TRBV11-2|TRBJ1-1
CASSPGTGNTEAFF
>TRBD1|TRBV15|TRBJ2-2
CATSSAAGSGTVNTGELFF
>-|TRBV2|TRBJ2-6
CASSAESGANVLTF
>TRBD1|TRBV30|TRBJ1-2
CAWNDRGRLVGGYTF
>-|TRBV28|TRBJ1-2
CASSPPLGRERNYGYTF
>TRBD1|TRBV5-1|TRBJ2-4
CASSLGTGGQNIQYF